These 28 T cell receptor beta chains originate from one sample sequenced in a study of T cell responses to AZD1222 COVID-19 vaccine. Repertoires were generated with immunoSEQ multiplex PCR, while TCRdb's copy carries only in-frame clones and drops some. The table lists roughly 160,000 clones, 88% of them singletons. The sample was peripheral blood, taken on day 0 of AZD1222 vaccination. Receptors originate from an adult in good health.

This chain connects TRBV4-3 to TRBJ2-7, with D hard to call. The V end was cut by 0 bases, the J end by 5 bases, with 14 bases between. The CDR3 is 15 residues long. Per the germline V gene, CDR1 is LGHNA and CDR2 is YSLEER. The CDR3 loop is CASSQDKVEWDEQYF. The DNA of the CDR3 is TGCGCCAGCAGCCAAGATAAGGTCGAATGGGACGAGCAGTACTTC.

The rearrangement uses TRBV4-1 and TRBJ2-4; D remains ambiguous. Germline V gives CDR1 MGHRA, CDR2 YSYEKL. V dropped 0 bases and J dropped 0 bases, with 3 bases sitting between them. This CDR3 contains 14 residues. The CDR3 sequence is CASSQDLAKNIQYF. The CDR3 region has the DNA TGCGCCAGCAGCCAAGATTTAGCCAAAAACATTCAGTACTTC.

This chain uses TRBV19 with TRBJ1-2, with TRBD1 as a possible D gene (5 bases). Looked up from germline, CDR1 is LNHDA and CDR2 is SQIVND (reference sequence). V lost 7 bases to trimming and J lost 4 bases, with 16 bases between them. CDR3 length: 14 residues. CDR3 nucleotides: TGTGCCAGTACCGGGGCCACCGAGGTCTATGGCTACACCTTC. This encodes CASTGATEVYGYTF.

The chain recombines TRBV12-3 or TRBV12-4 with TRBJ2-5; D is uncertain. The CDR3 has 12 amino acids. Between the trimmed V and J ends, which lost 3 bases and 4 bases, there was a span of 6 bases. CDR3 bases: TGTGCCAGCAGTTTGTCCCGAGAGACCCAGTACTTC. Translation: CASSLSRETQYF.

V usage is TRBV7-6 and J usage is TRBJ2-5; no clear D. This CDR3 is 15 amino acids long. CDR1 and CDR2 (germline): SGHVS, FNYEAQ. V dropped 5 bases and J dropped 0 bases, with 13 bases sitting between them. The CDR3 DNA reads TGTGCCAGCAGCCCAAAGGCTGGTTACCAAGAGACCCAGTACTTC. Its protein is CASSPKAGYQETQYF.

The genes are TRBV19 and TRBJ1-1; the D is unclear. This CDR3 has 13 amino acids. Trimming pared 4 bases from V and 3 bases from J, leaving 9 bases between. Germline values: CDR1 LNHDA, CDR2 SQIVND (reference sequence). CDR3 bases: TGTGCCAGTAGTAGTGACGCAGACACTGAAGCTTTCTTT. Its protein product is CASSSDADTEAFF.

The chain is built from TRBV29-1 and TRBJ2-7; D is unclear. Per germline, CDR1 SQVTM and CDR2 ANQGSEA. V lost 3 bases and J lost 5, with 11 bases in between. CDR3 length: 12 amino acids. The CDR3 spells CSVDKGLDEQYF. The CDR3, as DNA: TGCAGCGTTGATAAGGGTCTCGACGAGCAGTACTTC.

The V gene is TRBV12-5, the J gene TRBJ1-2, with 7 bases identical to TRBD1. CDR1 LGHNT and CDR2 FRNRAP come from the germline V gene. The CDR3 covers 14 residues. The V and J ends lost 4 bases and 2 bases, in that order; junction bases with no gene match: 4. CDR3 sequence (DNA): TGTGCTAGTGGTTCGGGACAGAGAAACTATGGCTACACCTTC. It codes for CASGSGQRNYGYTF.

The V call is TRBV14, the J call TRBJ2-3; D unresolved. Trimming shortened V by 4 bases and J by 3 bases, and 5 bases separated the two germline ends. The germline V gene encodes CDR1 SGHDN and CDR2 FVKESK. The CDR3 is 12 residues long. This CDR3 is CASSRTTDTQYF. Here the CDR3 DNA reads TGTGCCAGCAGCCGTACGACAGATACGCAGTATTTT.

This chain links TRBV7-2 with TRBJ1-2; 7 positions match TRBD1. V gave up 5 bases and J gave up 6 bases; unmatched junction bases: 9. Germline V CDR1 and CDR2: SGHTA, FQGNSA. The CDR3 is 14 residues long. Here the CDR3 reads CASSTRQGLNGYTF. As DNA, the CDR3 is TGTGCCAGCAGCACCAGACAGGGATTAAATGGCTACACCTTC.

The chain recombines TRBV27 with TRBJ1-1; 8 bases match TRBD1. CDR3 length: 13 residues. Per germline, CDR1 MNHEY and CDR2 SMNVEV (reference sequence). J lost 4 bases, V lost 8 bases, and 6 bases had no gene match. This CDR3 is CASSWTGSTEAFF. CDR3 nucleotide sequence: TGTGCCAGCTCGTGGACAGGGAGCACTGAAGCTTTCTTT.

The genes are TRBV5-6 and TRBJ2-3, with D perhaps TRBD1 or TRBD2 (6 bases each). Per the germline V gene, CDR1 is SGHDT and CDR2 is YYEEEE. Trimming removed 2 bases at V and 5 bases at J, with 12 bases between. This CDR3 comprises 14 residues. CDR3: CASSLGGPGDTQYF. CDR3 nucleotide sequence: TGTGCCAGCAGCTTAGGGGGGCCGGGAGATACGCAGTATTTT.

J is TRBJ1-5 and V is TRBV19, with TRBD1 as a possible D gene (5 bases). Germline loops: CDR1 LNHDA, CDR2 SQIVND (reference sequence). The CDR3 extends over 19 amino acids. Trimming left V 1 base short and J 5 bases short, with 24 bases between. CDR3 sequence reads: CASSIGSSAGYGLDQPQHF. The CDR3 region has the DNA TGTGCCAGTAGTATAGGCTCCTCGGCAGGGTATGGATTGGATCAGCCCCAGCATTTT.

This chain links TRBV28 with TRBJ1-4, with D possibly TRBD1 on 5 matching bases. The germline V gene encodes CDR1 MDHEN and CDR2 SYDVKM. V was pared by 1 base and J by 8 bases, with 11 bases between. There are 14 residues in the CDR3. The CDR3 nucleotides read TGTGCCAGCAGTTTATCAGCGGGGGGAGAAAAACTGTTTTTT. Translation gives CASSLSAGGEKLFF. The full variable domain, in which reference TRBV28 and TRBJ1-4 provide the parts outside the CDR3, is DVKVTQSSRYLVKRTGEKVFLECVQDMDHENMFWYRQDPGLGLRLIYFSYDVKMKEKGDIPEGYSVSREKKERFSLILESASTNQTSMYLCASSLSAGGEKLFFGSGTQLSVL.

The J gene is TRBJ2-7, the V gene TRBV12-3 or TRBV12-4; TRBD2 matches at 8 bases. J lost 5 bases, V lost 5 bases, and 5 bases had no gene match. The CDR3 has 13 amino acids. The CDR3 reads CASSRGGRDEQYF. The CDR3 nucleotides are TGTGCCAGCAGTCGGGGGGGCAGGGACGAGCAGTACTTC.

The chain has TRBV28 and TRBJ1-2; no definite D call. Germline-derived CDR1 and CDR2 are MDHEN and SYDVKM. The CDR3 consists of 11 residues. Trimming took off 5 bases at V and 8 bases at J, with 9 bases between the two ends. The DNA of the CDR3 is TGTGCCAGCAGTGACCTATTAGGCTACACCTTC. Its protein product is CASSDLLGYTF.

This clone was detected once. The genes are TRBV19 and TRBJ1-2; TRBD1 matches at 12 bases. Germline V gene lookup returns CDR1 LNHDA and CDR2 SQIVND (reference sequence). The V and J ends lost 3 bases and 7 bases, in that order; junction bases with no gene match: 6. The CDR3 runs 15 residues. The CDR3 protein is CASSIGDRGRGGYTF. The CDR3 DNA follows: TGTGCCAGTAGTATTGGGGACAGGGGGCGCGGTGGCTACACCTTC.

This clone was observed once. The rearrangement links TRBV5-1 to TRBJ1-1, with D possibly being TRBD1 (5 bases). The V end was cut by 4 bases, the J end by 4 bases, with 14 bases between. Germline CDR1 reads SGHRS; CDR2 reads YFSETQ. CDR3 length equals 14 residues. CDR3 coding DNA: TGCGCCAGCAGCGACTTAGGACACCCCACTGAAGCTTTCTTT. The encoded protein is CASSDLGHPTEAFF.

In its sample, this clone was seen a few times. The chain links TRBV7-2 to TRBJ1-1; D call uncertain. The CDR3 runs to 14 residues. The ends were cut back, 2 bases at V and 5 bases at J, with 12 bases in the middle. Germline V lookup: CDR1 SGHTA, CDR2 FQGNSA. This chain's CDR3 is CASSLQFRETEAFF. DNA of the CDR3: TGTGCCAGCAGCTTACAGTTTAGGGAAACTGAAGCTTTCTTT.

This clone was observed a single time. The chain employs TRBV24-1 and TRBJ2-1; D is perhaps TRBD2 (5 bases). Germline V gene lookup returns CDR1 KGHDR and CDR2 SFDVKD. The CDR3 covers 13 residues. Deletions cut 1 base from V and 8 bases from J, with 8 bases between. DNA of the CDR3: TGTGCCACCAGTGATTTCGGGGTCCATGAGCAGTTCTTC. Its protein is CATSDFGVHEQFF.

The chain is built from TRBV6-2 or TRBV6-3 and TRBJ2-1, with 12 bases aligning to TRBD1. This CDR3 has 14 residues. The V segment lost 2 bases and the J segment 8 bases; nucleotides outside the gene matches: 1. The germline gives CDR1 MNHEY, CDR2 SVGEGT. CDR3 coding DNA: TGTGCCAGCAGTTACGGGACAGGGGGCGATGAGCAGTTCTTC. Translated, it gives CASSYGTGGDEQFF.

This clone was counted once. The V gene is TRBV6-5, the J gene TRBJ2-1; tentatively, D is TRBD2 (5 bases). There are 15 residues in the CDR3. In germline, CDR1 is MNHEY, CDR2 SVGAGI. The V end lost 2 bases, the J end lost 5 bases, and 13 bases lay between the germline ends. CDR3: CASSYLGARNNEQFF. The CDR3 bases are TGTGCCAGCAGTTACCTGGGAGCCCGGAACAATGAGCAGTTCTTC.

This chain joins TRBV9 and TRBJ2-3; 11 bases line up with TRBD2. The CDR3 totals 16 residues. With V trimmed by 0 bases and J by 6 bases, 6 bases remained unmatched. Looked up from germline, CDR1 is SGDLS and CDR2 is YYNGEE. The CDR3 region is CASSVGPSGGPDTQYF. In DNA, the CDR3 is TGTGCCAGCAGCGTAGGCCCTAGCGGGGGGCCGGATACGCAGTATTTT. Full variable domain (remainder filled in from reference TRBV9 and TRBJ2-3): DSGVTQTPKHLITATGQRVTLRCSPRSGDLSVYWYQQSLDQGLQFLIQYYNGEERAKGNILERFSAQQFPDLHSELNLSSLELGDSALYFCASSVGPSGGPDTQYFGPGTRLTVL.

This chain connects TRBV18 to TRBJ1-2; the match to TRBD1 covers 8 bases. The V segment lost 4 bases and the J segment 3 bases; nucleotides outside the gene matches: 1. The CDR3 consists of 13 residues. Germline V gene lookup returns CDR1 KGHSH and CDR2 LQKENI. The CDR3 DNA sequence: TGTGCCAGCTCACTGACAGGGGACTATGGCTACACCTTC. Translated, it gives CASSLTGDYGYTF.

This rearrangement joins TRBV4-1 to TRBJ1-1; D remains ambiguous. Trimming took off 0 bases at V and 4 bases at J, with 12 bases between the two ends. The CDR3 extends over 15 amino acids. Germline V lookup: CDR1 MGHRA, CDR2 YSYEKL. The CDR3 loop is CASSQDVQGRTEAFF. CDR3 nucleotides: TGCGCCAGCAGCCAAGATGTTCAAGGACGCACTGAAGCTTTCTTT.

The chain combines TRBV7-2 with TRBJ1-6; the D is unclear. The CDR3 has 14 residues. Germline V gene lookup returns CDR1 SGHTA and CDR2 FQGNSA. Trimming shortened V by 3 bases and J by 5 bases, and 8 bases separated the two germline ends. This CDR3 reads CASSLAQHNSPLHF. In nucleotides, the CDR3 is TGTGCCAGCAGCTTGGCACAGCATAATTCACCCCTCCACTTT.

This rearrangement joins TRBV7-2 to TRBJ1-6, with D hard to call. Germline V gene lookup returns CDR1 SGHTA and CDR2 FQGNSA. The CDR3 has 16 residues. Trimming removed 1 base at V and 5 bases at J, with 12 bases between. DNA of the CDR3: TGTGCCAGCAGCTTAGGAACCAGGATCCATAATTCACCCCTCCACTTT. Translated, it gives CASSLGTRIHNSPLHF.

This clone came up once. The chain is built from TRBV18 and TRBJ2-1; 8 bases agree with TRBD1. This CDR3 spans 14 amino acids. V lost 3 bases to trimming and J lost 9 bases; unmatched junction nucleotides: 7. The V gene's germline CDR1 is KGHSH and CDR2 LQKENI. The CDR3 sequence: CASSPGTGRVEQFF. The CDR3 DNA reads TGTGCCAGCTCACCCGGGACAGGTAGGGTTGAGCAGTTCTTC.